Here is one T cell receptor (beta chain) with its context. The sample is drawn from a study of blood T cell repertoires in COVID-19. Study information: The analysed material was cDNA or gDNA that came from T cells, B-cell-depleted T cells, or PBMCs.

The CDR3 length is 15 residues. The V gene end was trimmed by 0 bases and the J gene end by 5 bases; junction bases not matched to a gene: 6. CDR1 is SGDLS and CDR2 is YYNGEE in the germline V gene. Enrolled during active infection, Seattle patients were then followed longitudinally. As handled by the study authors: Estimation of nucleated cell counts was performed using reference gene primer amplification. Clones were sequenced by immunoSEQ multiplex PCR, and TCRdb holds only the in-frame ones, with some missing. The DNA was the basis for D and trimming; V, J and clone size are from that table. The repertoire holds some 270,000 clones, 90% seen once, with 2% to 2.5% in the top ten.

The sequenced sample consisted of peripheral blood. This chain joins TRBV9 and TRBJ2-5; TRBD1 matches at 8 bases. The sequence came from an older woman with COVID-19, enrolled during active disease. In nucleotides, the CDR3 is TGTGCCAGCAGCGTAGTTCAGGGGGCACGGGAGACCCAGTACTTC. This encodes CASSVVQGARETQYF.